The 20 T cell receptor beta chains listed next were all sequenced from one sample in a study of Ad26.COV2.S vaccination and SARS-CoV-2 variants. Method: immunoSEQ multiplex PCR; TCRdb's copy keeps in-frame clones and lacks some. The repertoire holds around 450,000 clones, with 90% as singletons. The treatment denotes: 19 received Ad26.COV2.S at low or high dose, single or two shots; 5 received placebo; per-sample allocation not given. Repertoires come from day 63 after the first vaccine or placebo injection. Sequencing used peripheral blood, obtained in a trial of Ad26.COV2.S vaccine versus placebo. The receptors were gathered from a person between 18 and 65 years old who received the Ad26.COV2.S COVID-19 vaccine or a placebo.

This rearrangement joins TRBV7-3 to TRBJ1-4; D is ambiguous. Germline V CDR1 and CDR2: SGHTA, FQGTGA. The CDR3 spans 15 residues. The ends were cut back, 2 bases at V and 8 bases at J, with 15 bases in the middle. The CDR3 here is CASSLQGGVGEKLFF. In DNA form, the CDR3 reads TGTGCCAGCAGCTTACAAGGTGGGGTTGGAGAAAAACTGTTTTTT.

This clone was seen a few times. The J gene is TRBJ2-1, the V gene TRBV29-1, with 10 bases fitting TRBD2. V lost 1 base to trimming and J lost 3 bases; unmatched junction nucleotides: 9. The CDR3 runs to 17 residues. The germline CDR1 and CDR2 sequences are SQVTM and ANQGSEA. CDR3: CSVEGNLLAGNYNEQFF. In DNA form, the CDR3 reads TGCAGCGTTGAAGGGAATTTACTAGCGGGGAACTACAATGAGCAGTTCTTC.

This chain connects TRBV6-5 to TRBJ2-5; D is possibly TRBD2 (7 bases). CDR1 is MNHEY and CDR2 is SVGAGI in the germline V gene. The CDR3 loop spans 15 amino acids. The V end lost 2 bases, the J end lost 5 bases, and 15 bases lay between the germline ends. The CDR3 region is CASSYPSGGRETQYF. The CDR3 bases are TGTGCCAGCAGTTACCCTTCGGGGGGCCGGGAGACCCAGTACTTC.

The J gene is TRBJ2-3, the V gene TRBV3-1 (or the pseudogene TRBV3-2), with 9 bases identical to TRBD2. The CDR3 consists of 20 residues. Germline CDR1 and CDR2: LGHDT and YNNKEL (reference sequence). Unmatched junction bases numbered 14, after V lost 0 bases and J lost 1 base. The CDR3, as DNA: TGTGCCAGCAGCCAAGAGAGCCTAGCGGGAAACGATGGGGGCACAGATACGCAGTATTTT. This gives the protein CASSQESLAGNDGGTDTQYF.

CDR3 sequence: CASSSIAGAGPEGEQFF. CDR3 DNA sequence: TGTGCCAGCAGCTCCATAGCGGGAGCAGGTCCTGAGGGTGAGCAGTTCTTC. The V call is TRBV7-2, the J call TRBJ2-1; 9 bases map to TRBD2. Trimming removed 4 bases from V and 9 bases from J; junction bases left unmatched: 16. Germline V CDR1 and CDR2: SGHTA, FQGNSA. The CDR3 is 17 amino acids.

The V call is TRBV4-2, the J call TRBJ1-5, with 10 bases aligning to TRBD1. This CDR3 has 17 amino acids. Losses at the gene ends were 2 bases for V and 6 bases for J; bases not matched to a gene: 10. Germline V gene lookup returns CDR1 LGHNA and CDR2 YNFKEQ. The CDR3 nucleotides read TGTGCCAGCAGCCAATTCGTCGGGACAGGGGACCCTCAGCCCCAGCATTTT. Residues: CASSQFVGTGDPQPQHF.

The genes are TRBV7-9 and TRBJ2-1; TRBD1 matches at 10 bases. Germline V gives CDR1 SEHNR, CDR2 FQNEAQ (reference sequence). V lost 4 bases, J lost 7 bases, and 4 bases stayed unmatched. This CDR3 comprises 14 residues. Here the CDR3 DNA reads TGTGCCAGCAGCTCGACAGGGGGCCGGAATGAGCAGTTCTTC. Its translation is CASSSTGGRNEQFF. Based on the CDR3 plus reference TRBV7-9 and TRBJ2-1, the full variable domain is DTGVSQNPRHKITKRGQNVTFRCDPISEHNRLYWYRQTLGQGPEFLTYFQNEAQLEKSRLLSDRFSAERPKGSFSTLEIQRTEQGDSAMYLCASSSTGGRNEQFFGPGTRLTVL.

This chain joins TRBV27 and TRBJ2-2; D tentatively reads TRBD1 or TRBD2 (5 bases each). This CDR3 is built from 18 residues. The V and J ends lost 8 bases and 6 bases respectively, with 28 bases between them. Germline loops: CDR1 MNHEY, CDR2 SMNVEV (reference sequence). In DNA, the CDR3 is TGTGCCAGCTCCAACAGTGGGGGACCAATTGGAGAGGCCGGGGAGCTGTTTTTT. Translated: CASSNSGGPIGEAGELFF.

This clone is a singleton in its sample. The chain joins TRBV9 to TRBJ2-5, with D maybe TRBD2 (6 bases). The CDR3 is made up of 13 amino acids. Trimming cost V 0 bases and J 5 bases, with 8 bases left between them. Germline lookup yields CDR1 SGDLS and CDR2 YYNGEE. CDR3: CASSVGGAETQYF. The CDR3 DNA is TGTGCCAGCAGCGTAGGCGGGGCTGAGACCCAGTACTTC. Drawing the rest from reference TRBV9 and TRBJ2-5, the complete variable domain is DSGVTQTPKHLITATGQRVTLRCSPRSGDLSVYWYQQSLDQGLQFLIQYYNGEERAKGNILERFSAQQFPDLHSELNLSSLELGDSALYFCASSVGGAETQYFGPGTRLLVL.

The chain recombines TRBV6-4 with TRBJ2-3; D gene ambiguous. The ends were cut back, 3 bases at V and 6 bases at J, with 16 bases in the middle. The CDR3 is made up of 15 amino acids. Germline V gene lookup returns CDR1 MRHNA and CDR2 SNTAGT. CDR3: CASSDTGLPGDTQYF. The CDR3 bases are TGTGCCAGCAGTGATACGGGCCTCCCCGGGGATACGCAGTATTTT.

This chain links TRBV6-5 with TRBJ1-1, with 9 bases lining up with TRBD1. The germline V gene has CDR1 MNHEY and CDR2 SVGAGI. The CDR3 runs 15 residues. The junction had 8 bases not matched to a gene; V was cut back by 6 bases and J by 3 bases. The CDR3 sequence is CASSLLDRGDTEAFF. CDR3 in DNA: TGTGCCAGCAGCCTTTTGGACAGGGGAGACACTGAAGCTTTCTTT.

The chain uses TRBV7-3 and TRBJ2-7; D might be TRBD2 (6 bases). The V end was cut by 5 bases, the J end by 2 bases, with 19 bases between. Germline V lookup: CDR1 SGHTA, CDR2 FQGTGA. This CDR3 has 16 residues. CDR3 sequence: CASSKFGGTAPYEQYF. In DNA, the CDR3 is TGTGCCAGCAGCAAATTTGGGGGGACCGCACCCTACGAGCAGTACTTC.

This clone was recorded only once. The chain combines TRBV7-9 with TRBJ1-1; D unclear. The CDR3 has 13 residues. Germline CDR1 reads SEHNR; CDR2 reads FQNEAQ (reference sequence). V lost 4 bases, J lost 11 bases, and 17 bases lay in between. CDR3 residues: CASSSGATPEAFF. CDR3 nucleotides: TGTGCCAGCAGCTCCGGAGCCACTCCCGAGGCTTTCTTT.

This chain joins TRBV2 and TRBJ1-1, with D unclear. V lost 7 bases and J 8 bases, leaving 11 bases between the germline ends. This CDR3 is 11 amino acids long. The germline gives CDR1 SNHLY, CDR2 FYNNEI. The CDR3 reads CASTLLQEAFF. In DNA, the CDR3 is TGTGCCAGCACCTTGTTACAGGAAGCTTTCTTT.

This chain connects TRBV28 to TRBJ2-6, with D possibly being TRBD1 (5 bases). V gave up 6 bases and J gave up 2 bases, with 11 bases separating them. The CDR3 contains 15 residues. Germline V gives CDR1 MDHEN, CDR2 SYDVKM. The CDR3 spells CASSPDRAGANVLTF. In DNA, the CDR3 is TGTGCCAGCAGCCCAGACAGAGCTGGGGCCAACGTCCTGACTTTC.

On this clone itself: Additional DNA sequences in this sample encode the identical CDR3. The chain carries TRBV5-1 and TRBJ2-1; D ambiguous. This CDR3 comprises 15 residues. Germline V lookup: CDR1 SGHRS, CDR2 YFSETQ. V was shortened by 0 bases and J by 0 bases, with 7 bases between the two germline ends. Here the CDR3 DNA reads TGCGCCAGCAGCTTGGCTTCGGGCTCCTACAATGAGCAGTTCTTC. Translated: CASSLASGSYNEQFF.

The CDR3 loop is CASSPRTGRYSGNTIYF. The DNA of the CDR3 is TGTGCCAGCAGCCCCCGGACAGGGCGCTACTCTGGAAACACCATATATTTT. The V and J genes are TRBV14 and TRBJ1-3, with 8 bases that match TRBD1. The CDR3 sequence is 17 residues long. The germline V gene has CDR1 SGHDN and CDR2 FVKESK. The trim removed 4 bases at V and 0 bases at J, leaving 8 bases unmatched.

This chain links TRBV5-6 with TRBJ2-1; 9 nucleotides agree with TRBD1. The trim removed 4 bases at V and 2 bases at J, leaving 4 bases unmatched. Germline CDR1 is SGHDT and CDR2 is YYEEEE. The CDR3 has 15 amino acids. The CDR3 protein is CASSAGQGPYNEQFF. The CDR3 bases are TGTGCCAGCAGCGCGGGACAGGGTCCCTACAATGAGCAGTTCTTC. The variable domain in full, completed from reference TRBV5-6 and TRBJ2-1, reads DAGVTQSPTHLIKTRGQQVTLRCSPKSGHDTVSWYQQALGQGPQFIFQYYEEEERQRGNFPDRFSGHQFPNYSSELNVNALLLGDSALYLCASSAGQGPYNEQFFGPGTRLTVL.

The V and J genes are TRBV28 and TRBJ2-4; D is uncertain. Trimming removed 3 bases from V and 0 bases from J, with 6 bases in between. Looked up from germline, CDR1 is MDHEN and CDR2 is SYDVKM. The CDR3 runs 14 residues. CDR3 bases: TGTGCCAGCAGTTTTGAGCTAGCCAAAAACATTCAGTACTTC. Translating gives CASSFELAKNIQYF.

The genes are TRBV27 and TRBJ2-1, with a possible D match to TRBD1 (7 bases). Trimming removed 8 bases from V and 6 bases from J, with 20 bases in between. Germline CDR1 MNHEY, CDR2 SMNVEV (reference sequence). This CDR3 is 15 amino acids long. CDR3 DNA: TGTGCCAGCTCATTAGCGGAGGGGGCCCTCAATGAGCAGTTCTTC. Its protein product is CASSLAEGALNEQFF.